The clone carrying this T cell receptor (beta chain) was seen many times. As yet, its antigen is unknown. V shed 6 bases and J 2 bases; nucleotides not matched to a gene: 9. The length of the CDR3 is 15 residues. Germline CDR1 and CDR2: DFQATT and SNEGSKA (reference sequence). The data belong to a study of T-cell memory formation after mild COVID-19. Study outcomes and limitations: Contracting clones, day 15 to 85, had balanced CD4/CD8, and later expanders favored CD4+.

MiXCR, run by TCRdb on the 5' RACE reads, gives a single entry per CDR3 protein. Of 250,000 to 400,000 distinct CDR3 sequences detected, roughly an eighth appear once; the ten largest clones hold over 20%. The source of this sequence is a man in his late teens or twenties who had mild COVID-19 (a few samples of this study predate the infection). Cell type and time point are not known. Sequencing input: PBMCs or a T cell subset sorted from them (not recorded which). The rearrangement links TRBV20-1 to TRBJ2-1, with TRBD2 matching 8 bases. For the CDR3, the DNA is TGCAGTGCCCGAGACGGGGGGGGTCCCTACAATGAGCAGTTCTTC. Protein product: CSARDGGGPYNEQFF.